The 28 T cell receptor beta chains below all came from one sample that was sequenced in a study of beta chain features in type 1 diabetes. What was sequenced were expressed TCRB transcripts, since all of the isolated RNA had been reverse transcribed. TCRdb keeps only in-frame clones here, not all; method: immunoSEQ multiplex PCR. The profile shows about 40,000 clones, around 50% of them singletons. Sequenced material: stem cell memory CD4+ T cells from blood. The receptors were gathered from a woman in her twenties or thirties in good health.

The V gene is TRBV2, the J gene TRBJ1-5; D not resolved. The CDR3 contains 11 residues. CDR1 and CDR2 (germline): SNHLY, FYNNEI. Trimming cost V 5 bases and J 3 bases, with 2 bases left between them. CDR3 loop: CASSLNQPQHF. The CDR3 DNA sequence: TGTGCCAGCAGTCTCAATCAGCCCCAGCATTTT.

This chain joins TRBV2 and TRBJ2-1; 13 bases are shared with TRBD2. With V trimmed by 11 bases and J by 4 bases, 5 bases remained unmatched. The CDR3 sequence is 14 residues long. In germline, CDR1 is SNHLY, CDR2 FYNNEI. The CDR3 DNA sequence: TGTGCCGAAACTAGCGGGAGGGCTTACAATGAGCAGTTCTTC. It translates to CAETSGRAYNEQFF. Combining the CDR3 with reference TRBV2 and TRBJ2-1 gives the whole variable domain EPEVTQTPSHQVTQMGQEVILRCVPISNHLYFYWYRQILGQKVEFLVSFYNNEISEKSEIFDDQFSVERPDGSNFTLKIRSTKLEDSAMYFCAETSGRAYNEQFFGPGTRLTVL.

The V call is TRBV28, the J call TRBJ2-7, with 8 bases matching TRBD2. V shed 3 bases, J shed 2 bases, and the junction held 6 bases outside the gene matches. The CDR3 contains 15 residues. CDR1 is MDHEN and CDR2 is SYDVKM in the germline V gene. CDR3 protein: CASSFVLAGPYEQYF. CDR3 DNA sequence: TGTGCCAGCAGTTTCGTCCTAGCGGGTCCCTACGAGCAGTACTTC.

The chain employs TRBV19 and TRBJ2-1; a weak D match, TRBD1 (8 bases). Germline loops: CDR1 LNHDA, CDR2 SQIVND (reference sequence). V was clipped by 5 bases and J by 1 base, with 18 bases between them. The CDR3 loop spans 17 amino acids. The DNA of the CDR3 is TGTGCCAGTAGTGTCTTCTACAGGGGGGGATCCTACAATGAGCAGTTCTTC. Encoded protein: CASSVFYRGGSYNEQFF.

The rearrangement joins TRBV18 to TRBJ1-1; 7 nucleotides agree with TRBD1. The V and J ends lost 3 bases and 7 bases, in that order; junction bases with no gene match: 2. The CDR3 extends over 12 amino acids. The germline V gene encodes CDR1 KGHSH and CDR2 LQKENI. CDR3: CASSPGQFEAFF. CDR3 sequence (DNA): TGTGCCAGCTCACCGGGACAGTTTGAAGCTTTCTTT. The whole variable domain, filled in from reference TRBV18 and TRBJ1-1, reads NAGVMQNPRHLVRRRGQEARLRCSPMKGHSHVYWYRQLPEEGLKFMVYLQKENIIDESGMPKERFSAEFPKEGPSILRIQQVVRGDSAAYFCASSPGQFEAFFGQGTRLTVV.

V usage is TRBV25-1 and J usage is TRBJ2-7, with 7 bases lining up with TRBD1. The CDR3 sequence is 14 residues long. The trim removed 1 base at V and 3 bases at J, leaving 3 bases unmatched. The germline V gene encodes CDR1 MGHDK and CDR2 SYGVNS. This CDR3 reads CASSELGTDYEQYF. The CDR3 DNA is TGTGCCAGCAGTGAATTAGGGACAGACTACGAGCAGTACTTC.

This rearrangement joins TRBV18 to TRBJ1-1, with 7 bases that match TRBD1. The V and J ends lost 2 bases and 6 bases, in that order; junction bases with no gene match: 6. This CDR3 is built from 14 residues. Germline CDR1 and CDR2: KGHSH and LQKENI. The DNA of the CDR3 is TGTGCCAGCTCACCAACGGGACAGTCCCCTGAAGCTTTCTTT. This gives the protein CASSPTGQSPEAFF.

This clone was counted only a few times. The V call is TRBV30, the J call TRBJ1-1, with D possibly matching TRBD1 (6 bases). Trimming shortened V by 2 bases and J by 2 bases, and 9 bases separated the two germline ends. The CDR3 totals 13 residues. Germline-derived CDR1 and CDR2 are GTSNPN and SVGIG (reference sequence). The DNA for the CDR3 is TGTGCCTGGAGTTTACAGGGTAACACTGAAGCTTTCTTT. This translates into CAWSLQGNTEAFF.

V gene TRBV28 combines with J gene TRBJ2-2, with TRBD2 matching over 14 bases. Germline V gives CDR1 MDHEN, CDR2 SYDVKM. V lost 6 bases to trimming and J lost 6 bases; unmatched junction nucleotides: 9. This CDR3 contains 17 residues. The CDR3 bases are TGTGCCAGCAGCCTCAGCCCGGGACTAGCGGGAGCCGGGGAGCTGTTTTTT. This codes for CASSLSPGLAGAGELFF.

The J gene is TRBJ2-1, the V gene TRBV18, with D perhaps TRBD1 (6 bases). Deletions cut 4 bases from V and 4 bases from J, with 8 bases between. The CDR3 runs to 13 residues. Germline CDR1 is KGHSH and CDR2 is LQKENI. Here the CDR3 reads CASSQDRYNEQFF. CDR3 nucleotide sequence: TGTGCCAGCTCACAGGACAGATACAATGAGCAGTTCTTC.

This clone was found a few times. The chain links TRBV18 to TRBJ2-7, with 13 bases matching TRBD2. Germline V gives CDR1 KGHSH, CDR2 LQKENI. The CDR3 sequence is 14 residues long. Trimming at V came to 4 bases and at J to 5 bases, leaving 2 bases not matched to a gene. The chain's CDR3 is CASSLGLAGDEQYF. The CDR3 region has the DNA TGTGCCAGCTCACTTGGACTAGCGGGAGACGAGCAGTACTTC.

This clone has more than one count but fewer than ten. V usage is TRBV28 and J usage is TRBJ1-2; D remains ambiguous. Trimming left V 5 bases short and J 4 bases short, with 14 bases between. The CDR3 spans 14 residues. Germline CDR1 MDHEN, CDR2 SYDVKM. The CDR3, as DNA: TGTGCCAGCAGTCTTTCGGGGAGCGGCTATGGCTACACCTTC. Protein sequence: CASSLSGSGYGYTF.

This clone has more than one count but fewer than ten. J is TRBJ1-5 and V is TRBV29-1; 7 bases align to TRBD1. The CDR3 length is 12 residues. With 6 bases clipped from V and 7 bases from J, the junction kept 6 bases outside the gene matches. The V gene's germline CDR1 is SQVTM and CDR2 ANQGSEA. DNA for the CDR3: TGCAGCGTCCAGACAGGGAGGCAGCCCCAGCATTTT. Translation: CSVQTGRQPQHF.

The chain uses TRBV5-1 and TRBJ2-3, with 7 positions matching TRBD1. Germline V CDR1 and CDR2: SGHRS, YFSETQ. The CDR3 contains 13 residues. Losses at the gene ends were 9 bases for V and 3 bases for J; bases not matched to a gene: 7. Here the CDR3 reads CAIPTRGTDTQYF. The CDR3, as DNA: TGCGCCATCCCGACCAGGGGGACAGATACGCAGTATTTT.

There are a few counts of this clone. The chain is built from TRBV5-1 and TRBJ2-7; 15 bases fit TRBD2. The germline CDR1 and CDR2 sequences are SGHRS and YFSETQ. Germline trimming cut 6 bases from V and 3 bases from J; bases unmatched to any gene: 19. The CDR3 is 20 residues long. The CDR3: CASTSGQGGLAGGLIYEQYF. DNA for the CDR3: TGCGCCAGCACCTCTGGACAGGGGGGACTAGCGGGAGGACTGATCTACGAGCAGTACTTC.

The CDR3 region has the DNA TGTGCCAGCAGCTTAGAGTCTGGCGGTAGCACAGATACGCAGTATTTT. Translated: CASSLESGGSTDTQYF. The V gene is TRBV11-3, the J gene TRBJ2-3; no clear D gene. The CDR3 runs 16 residues. CDR1 is SGHNT, CDR2 YENEEA, per germline. V lost 0 bases, J lost 0 bases, and 10 bases lay in between.

This clone was recorded a few times. V usage is TRBV4-2 and J usage is TRBJ2-2; 8 nucleotides match TRBD2. V lost 3 bases to trimming and J lost 2 bases; unmatched junction nucleotides: 5. This CDR3 comprises 16 residues. In germline, CDR1 is LGHNA, CDR2 YNFKEQ. The CDR3 protein is CASSQASGSNTGELFF. The CDR3 DNA follows: TGTGCCAGCAGCCAGGCTAGCGGGTCAAACACCGGGGAGCTGTTTTTT.

The V call is TRBV7-3, the J call TRBJ2-3; 7 nucleotides agree with TRBD2. Germline V gene data show CDR1 as SGHTA and CDR2 as FQGTGA. The CDR3 covers 16 residues. V trimming: 1 base; J trimming: 6 bases; junction bases outside the gene matches: 10. The CDR3 region has the DNA TGTGCCAGCAGCTTAAAGGCGGGAGTGGGGGGGGATACGCAGTATTTT. This encodes CASSLKAGVGGDTQYF.

The J gene is TRBJ2-2, the V gene TRBV11-2, with D tentatively TRBD2 (5 bases). From germline, CDR1 is SGHAT and CDR2 FQNNGV. This CDR3 has 15 residues. The V end lost 5 bases, the J end lost 0 bases, and 10 bases lay between the germline ends. CDR3 loop: CASSHSGSNTGELFF. The CDR3 bases are TGTGCCAGCAGCCACAGCGGCTCGAACACCGGGGAGCTGTTTTTT.

The chain carries TRBV28 and TRBJ1-5; TRBD1 is a possible D gene (5 bases). Germline CDR1 reads MDHEN; CDR2 reads SYDVKM. The CDR3 loop spans 15 amino acids. The germline V and J ends were trimmed by 5 bases and 6 bases, with 17 bases remaining between them. CDR3 sequence: CASSLPTGGTQPQHF. CDR3 DNA: TGTGCCAGCAGTCTCCCCACGGGAGGGACTCAGCCCCAGCATTTT. The full variable domain, with the rest looked up from reference TRBV28 and TRBJ1-5, is DVKVTQSSRYLVKRTGEKVFLECVQDMDHENMFWYRQDPGLGLRLIYFSYDVKMKEKGDIPEGYSVSREKKERFSLILESASTNQTSMYLCASSLPTGGTQPQHFGDGTRLSIL.

This chain connects TRBV4-2 to TRBJ2-6, with D possibly matching TRBD2 (7 bases). Trimming left V 4 bases short and J 0 bases short, with 22 bases between. The germline CDR1 and CDR2 sequences are LGHNA and YNFKEQ. The CDR3 runs to 20 residues. This chain's CDR3 is CASSLKWLGGEYSGANVLTF. Here the CDR3 DNA reads TGTGCCAGCAGCCTAAAGTGGCTAGGGGGGGAATACTCTGGGGCCAACGTCCTGACTTTC.

This clone has just a few counts. V is TRBV7-3 and J is TRBJ2-1; TRBD2 matches at 10 bases. CDR3 length: 15 amino acids. Germline CDR1 is SGHTA and CDR2 is FQGTGA. Unmatched junction bases numbered 5, after V lost 1 base and J lost 8 bases. CDR3 in amino acids: CASSLKSSGSYEQFF. CDR3 coding DNA: TGTGCCAGCAGCTTAAAGTCTAGCGGGAGCTATGAGCAGTTCTTC.

The V call is TRBV18, the J call TRBJ2-6; D perhaps matches TRBD1 (5 bases). The germline CDR1 and CDR2 sequences are KGHSH and LQKENI. This CDR3 has 16 residues. Trimming took 3 bases from V and 0 from J, leaving 9 bases between them. CDR3 region: CASSPRTYSGANVLTF. The CDR3 nucleotides are TGTGCCAGCTCACCTCGGACATACTCTGGGGCCAACGTCCTGACTTTC. Together with reference TRBV18 and TRBJ2-6, the CDR3 gives the full variable domain: NAGVMQNPRHLVRRRGQEARLRCSPMKGHSHVYWYRQLPEEGLKFMVYLQKENIIDESGMPKERFSAEFPKEGPSILRIQQVVRGDSAAYFCASSPRTYSGANVLTFGAGSRLTVL.

This clone was observed a few times. The V gene is TRBV7-6, the J gene TRBJ2-2; possibly TRBD1 for D (6 bases). The CDR3 extends over 15 amino acids. Trimming removed 1 base from V and 0 bases from J, with 6 bases in between. Per germline, CDR1 SGHVS and CDR2 FNYEAQ. CDR3 in amino acids: CASSLGGPNTGELFF. The DNA of the CDR3 is TGTGCCAGCAGCTTAGGGGGGCCGAACACCGGGGAGCTGTTTTTT.

V and J are TRBV6-6 and TRBJ1-1; TRBD1 matches at 8 bases. Germline CDR1 is MNHNY and CDR2 is SVGAGI (reference sequence). The trim removed 2 bases at V and 1 base at J, leaving 3 bases unmatched. This CDR3 has 15 amino acids. CDR3 nucleotide sequence: TGTGCCAGCAGTTACCCAGACAGGGGGAACACTGAAGCTTTCTTT. Its protein product is CASSYPDRGNTEAFF.

This chain connects TRBV7-2 to TRBJ2-7; 7 bases align to TRBD2. This CDR3 comprises 15 residues. V shed 5 bases and J 5 bases; nucleotides not matched to a gene: 12. CDR1 is SGHTA and CDR2 is FQGNSA in the germline V gene. CDR3 loop: CASSLRAGEFHEQYF. In DNA form, the CDR3 reads TGTGCCAGCAGCCTCCGGGCGGGAGAGTTCCACGAGCAGTACTTC. Together with reference TRBV7-2 and TRBJ2-7, the CDR3 gives the full variable domain: GAGVSQSPSNKVTEKGKDVELRCDPISGHTALYWYRQSLGQGLEFLIYFQGNSAPDKSGLPSDRFSAERTGGSVSTLTIQRTQQEDSAVYLCASSLRAGEFHEQYFGPGTRLTVT.

In DNA, the CDR3 is TGTGCCAGCAGTGTTACAGGGTTTAATTCACCCCTCCACTTT. Its translation is CASSVTGFNSPLHF. The genes are TRBV25-1 and TRBJ1-6; perhaps TRBD1 as D (6 bases). The CDR3 has 14 residues. The germline V and J ends were trimmed by 4 bases and 6 bases, with 10 bases remaining between them. Germline CDR1 reads MGHDK; CDR2 reads SYGVNS.

The chain links TRBV18 to TRBJ1-2; 8 nucleotides align to TRBD1. CDR1 and CDR2 from the germline V gene are KGHSH and LQKENI. V shed 3 bases and J 9 bases; nucleotides not matched to a gene: 9. This CDR3 has 14 residues. The CDR3 loop is CASSPGQANTRYTF. In DNA, the CDR3 is TGTGCCAGCTCACCGGGACAGGCAAACACCCGCTACACCTTC.